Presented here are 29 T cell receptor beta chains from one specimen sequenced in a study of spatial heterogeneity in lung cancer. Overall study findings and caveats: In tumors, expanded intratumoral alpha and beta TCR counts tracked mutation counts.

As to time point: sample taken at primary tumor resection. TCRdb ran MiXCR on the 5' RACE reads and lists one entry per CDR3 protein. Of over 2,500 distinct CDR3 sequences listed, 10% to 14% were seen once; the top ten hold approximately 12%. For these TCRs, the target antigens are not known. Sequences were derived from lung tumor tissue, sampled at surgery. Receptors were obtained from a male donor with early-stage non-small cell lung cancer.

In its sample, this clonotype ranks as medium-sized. CDR3 protein: CASSESLAGDNEQFF. Written as DNA, the CDR3 is TGTGCCAGCAGTGAATCGTTAGCGGGGGACAATGAGCAGTTCTTC. The chain combines TRBV25-1 with TRBJ2-1, with 9 bases that match TRBD2. Germline assignment: CDR1 MGHDK and CDR2 SYGVNS. Trimming removed 1 base from V and 5 bases from J; junction bases left unmatched: 3. CDR3 length: 15 residues.

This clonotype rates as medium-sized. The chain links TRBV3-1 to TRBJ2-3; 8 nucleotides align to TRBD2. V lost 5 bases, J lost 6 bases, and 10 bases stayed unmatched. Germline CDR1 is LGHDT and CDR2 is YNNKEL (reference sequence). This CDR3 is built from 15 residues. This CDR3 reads CASSGAGALEDTQYF. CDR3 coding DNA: TGTGCCAGCAGCGGAGCGGGGGCCTTGGAGGATACGCAGTATTTT.

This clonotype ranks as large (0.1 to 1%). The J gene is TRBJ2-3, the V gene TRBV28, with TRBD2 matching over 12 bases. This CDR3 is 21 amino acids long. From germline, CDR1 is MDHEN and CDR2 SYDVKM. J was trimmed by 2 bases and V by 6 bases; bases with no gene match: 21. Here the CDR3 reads CASSALSSTSGSHLNTDTQYF. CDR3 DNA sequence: TGTGCCAGCAGCGCACTCTCATCGACTAGCGGGAGCCACCTTAACACAGATACGCAGTATTTT. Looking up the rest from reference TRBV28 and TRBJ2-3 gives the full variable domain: DVKVTQSSRYLVKRTGEKVFLECVQDMDHENMFWYRQDPGLGLRLIYFSYDVKMKEKGDIPEGYSVSREKKERFSLILESASTNQTSMYLCASSALSSTSGSHLNTDTQYFGPGTRLTVL.

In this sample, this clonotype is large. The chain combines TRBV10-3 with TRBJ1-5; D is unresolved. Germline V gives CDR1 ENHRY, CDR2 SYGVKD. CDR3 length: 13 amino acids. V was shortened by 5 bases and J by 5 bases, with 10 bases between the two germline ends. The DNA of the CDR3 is TGTGCCATCAGTTCGCTTTTTGATCAGCCCCAGCATTTT. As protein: CAISSLFDQPQHF.

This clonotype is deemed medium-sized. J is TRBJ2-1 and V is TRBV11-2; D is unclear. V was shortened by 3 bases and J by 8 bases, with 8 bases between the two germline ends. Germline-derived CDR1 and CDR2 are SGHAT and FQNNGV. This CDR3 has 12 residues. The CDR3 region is CASSFNEDEQFF. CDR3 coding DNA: TGTGCCAGCAGCTTTAATGAGGATGAGCAGTTCTTC.

CDR3 nucleotide sequence: TGTGCCAGCAGCCCTACCGGGTTCGGTTCACCCCTCCACTTT. Amino acid sequence: CASSPTGFGSPLHF. The V and J genes are TRBV7-2 and TRBJ1-6; D is ambiguous. The V gene's germline CDR1 is SGHTA and CDR2 FQGNSA. V was shortened by 5 bases and J by 9 bases, with 14 bases between the two germline ends. The length of the CDR3 is 14 residues.

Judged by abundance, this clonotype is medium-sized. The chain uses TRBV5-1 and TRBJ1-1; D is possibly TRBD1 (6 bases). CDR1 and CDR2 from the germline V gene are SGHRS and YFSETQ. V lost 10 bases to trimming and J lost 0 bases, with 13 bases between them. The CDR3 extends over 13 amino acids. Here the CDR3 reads CARQAFMNTEAFF. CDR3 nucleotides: TGCGCCCGACAGGCTTTTATGAACACTGAAGCTTTCTTT.

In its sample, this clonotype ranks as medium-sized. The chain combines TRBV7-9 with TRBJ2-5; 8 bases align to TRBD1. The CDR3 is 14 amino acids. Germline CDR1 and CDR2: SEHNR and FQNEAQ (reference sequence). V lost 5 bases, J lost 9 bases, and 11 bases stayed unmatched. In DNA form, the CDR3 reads TGTGCCAGCAGCACCGGGACAGGCCCCCCGCCCCAGTACTTC. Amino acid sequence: CASSTGTGPPPQYF. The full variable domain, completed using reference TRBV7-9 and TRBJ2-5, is DTGVSQNPRHKITKRGQNVTFRCDPISEHNRLYWYRQTLGQGPEFLTYFQNEAQLEKSRLLSDRFSAERPKGSFSTLEIQRTEQGDSAMYLCASSTGTGPPPQYFGPGTRLLVL.

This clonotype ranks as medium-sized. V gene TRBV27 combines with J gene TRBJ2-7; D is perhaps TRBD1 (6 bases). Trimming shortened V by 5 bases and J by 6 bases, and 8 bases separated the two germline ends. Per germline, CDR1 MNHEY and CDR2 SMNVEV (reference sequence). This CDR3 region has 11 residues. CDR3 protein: CASSIRGEQYF. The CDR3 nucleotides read TGTGCCAGCAGTATCAGGGGCGAGCAGTACTTC.

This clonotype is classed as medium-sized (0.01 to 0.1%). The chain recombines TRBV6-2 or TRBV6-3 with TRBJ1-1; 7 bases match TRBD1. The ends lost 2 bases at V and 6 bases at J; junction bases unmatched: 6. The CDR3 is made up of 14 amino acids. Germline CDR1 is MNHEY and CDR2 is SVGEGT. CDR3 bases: TGTGCCAGCAGTTACACCCCCAGGGGGGCTGAAGCTTTCTTT. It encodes CASSYTPRGAEAFF.

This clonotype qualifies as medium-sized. The CDR3 loop reads CANRDRGYYEQYF. The CDR3 DNA follows: TGCGCCAACAGGGACAGGGGATACTACGAGCAGTACTTC. The V gene is TRBV10-1, the J gene TRBJ2-7; 10 bases match TRBD1. V lost 10 bases to trimming and J lost 3 bases; unmatched junction nucleotides: 6. This CDR3 contains 13 residues. In germline, CDR1 is WNHNN, CDR2 SYGVQD (reference sequence).

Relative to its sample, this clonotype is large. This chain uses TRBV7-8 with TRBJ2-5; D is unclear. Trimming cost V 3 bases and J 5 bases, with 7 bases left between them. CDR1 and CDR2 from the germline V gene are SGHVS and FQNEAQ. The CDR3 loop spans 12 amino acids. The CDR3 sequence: CASSLEPETQYF. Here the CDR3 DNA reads TGTGCCAGCAGCTTGGAACCGGAGACCCAGTACTTC.

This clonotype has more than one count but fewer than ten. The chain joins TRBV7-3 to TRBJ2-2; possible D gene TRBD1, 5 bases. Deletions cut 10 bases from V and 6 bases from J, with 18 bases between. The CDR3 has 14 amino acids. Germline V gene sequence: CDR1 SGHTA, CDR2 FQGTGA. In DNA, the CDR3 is TGTGCCACCCGCCCAGGGCTAAGTGCCGGGGAGCTGTTTTTT. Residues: CATRPGLSAGELFF.

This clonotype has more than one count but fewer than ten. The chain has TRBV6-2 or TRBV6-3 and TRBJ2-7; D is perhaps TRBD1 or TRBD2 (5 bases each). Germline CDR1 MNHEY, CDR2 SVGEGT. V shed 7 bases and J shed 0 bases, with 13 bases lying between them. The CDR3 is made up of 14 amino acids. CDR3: CASTHGASSYEQYF. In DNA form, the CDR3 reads TGTGCCAGCACCCACGGGGCCAGCTCCTACGAGCAGTACTTC.

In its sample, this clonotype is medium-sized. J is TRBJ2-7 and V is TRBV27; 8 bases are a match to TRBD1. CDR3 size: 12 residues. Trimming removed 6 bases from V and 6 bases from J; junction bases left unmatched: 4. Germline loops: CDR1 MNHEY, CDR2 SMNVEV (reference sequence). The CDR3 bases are TGTGCCAGCAGCCCCCAGGGGGCCGAGCAGTACTTC. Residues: CASSPQGAEQYF.

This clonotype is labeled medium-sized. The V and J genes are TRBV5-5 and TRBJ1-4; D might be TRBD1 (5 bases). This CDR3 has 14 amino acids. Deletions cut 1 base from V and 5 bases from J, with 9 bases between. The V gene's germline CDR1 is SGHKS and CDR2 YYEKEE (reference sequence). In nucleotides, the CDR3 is TGTGCCAGCAGCTTGACGGGACCGAATGAAAAACTGTTTTTT. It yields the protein CASSLTGPNEKLFF.

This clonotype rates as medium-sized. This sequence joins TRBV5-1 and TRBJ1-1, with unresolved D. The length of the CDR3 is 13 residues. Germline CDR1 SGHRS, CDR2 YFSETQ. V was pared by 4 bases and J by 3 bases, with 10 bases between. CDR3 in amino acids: CASSRIGDTEAFF. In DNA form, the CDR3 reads TGCGCCAGCAGCCGAATCGGGGACACTGAAGCTTTCTTT.

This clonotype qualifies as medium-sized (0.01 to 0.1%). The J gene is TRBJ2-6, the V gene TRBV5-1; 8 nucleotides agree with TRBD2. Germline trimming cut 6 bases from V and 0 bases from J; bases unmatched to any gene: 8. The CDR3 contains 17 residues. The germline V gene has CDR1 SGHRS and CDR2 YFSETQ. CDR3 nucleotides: TGCGCCAGCAAGATCGAGGGGACTAGCTCTGGGGCCAACGTCCTGACTTTC. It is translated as CASKIEGTSSGANVLTF.

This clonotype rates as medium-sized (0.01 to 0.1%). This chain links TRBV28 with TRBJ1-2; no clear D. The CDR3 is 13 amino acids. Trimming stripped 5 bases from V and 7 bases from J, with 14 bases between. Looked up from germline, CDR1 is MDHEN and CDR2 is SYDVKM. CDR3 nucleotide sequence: TGTGCCAGCAGTCGGGGATCCTTGACTGGCTACACCTTC. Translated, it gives CASSRGSLTGYTF.

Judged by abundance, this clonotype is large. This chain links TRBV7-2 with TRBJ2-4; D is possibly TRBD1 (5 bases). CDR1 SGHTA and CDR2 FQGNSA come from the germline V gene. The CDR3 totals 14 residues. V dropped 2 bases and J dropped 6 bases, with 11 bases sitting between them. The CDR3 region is CASSLTGGGNIQYF. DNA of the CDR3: TGTGCCAGCAGCTTAACAGGTGGTGGAAACATTCAGTACTTC.

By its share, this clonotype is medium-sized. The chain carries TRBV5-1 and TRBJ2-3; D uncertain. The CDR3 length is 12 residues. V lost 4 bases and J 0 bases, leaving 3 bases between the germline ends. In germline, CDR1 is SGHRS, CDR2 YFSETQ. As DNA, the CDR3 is TGCGCCAGCAGCCTTAGCACAGATACGCAGTATTTT. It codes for CASSLSTDTQYF.

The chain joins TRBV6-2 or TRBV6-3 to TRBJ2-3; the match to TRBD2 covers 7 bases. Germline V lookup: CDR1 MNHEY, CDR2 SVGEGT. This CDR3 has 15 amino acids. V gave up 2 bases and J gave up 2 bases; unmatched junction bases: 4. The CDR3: CASSYDGGYTDTQYF. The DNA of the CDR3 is TGTGCCAGCAGTTACGACGGGGGGTACACAGATACGCAGTATTTT.

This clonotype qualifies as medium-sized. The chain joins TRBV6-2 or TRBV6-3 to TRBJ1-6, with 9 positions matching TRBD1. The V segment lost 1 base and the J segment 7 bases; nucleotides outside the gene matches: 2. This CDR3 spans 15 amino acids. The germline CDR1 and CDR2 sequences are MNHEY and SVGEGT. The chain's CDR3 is CASSYYGQGNSPLHF. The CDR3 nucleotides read TGTGCCAGCAGTTACTACGGACAGGGGAATTCACCCCTCCACTTT.

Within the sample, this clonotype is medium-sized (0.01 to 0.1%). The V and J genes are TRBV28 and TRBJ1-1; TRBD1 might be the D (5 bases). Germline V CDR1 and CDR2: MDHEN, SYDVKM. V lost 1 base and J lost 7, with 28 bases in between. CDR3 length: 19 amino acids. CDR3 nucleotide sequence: TGTGCCAGCAGTTTATTCTCCAATCCGGGCTCCCCCAGGGTTGGTGAAGCTTTCTTT. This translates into CASSLFSNPGSPRVGEAFF. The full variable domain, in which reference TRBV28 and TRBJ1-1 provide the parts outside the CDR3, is DVKVTQSSRYLVKRTGEKVFLECVQDMDHENMFWYRQDPGLGLRLIYFSYDVKMKEKGDIPEGYSVSREKKERFSLILESASTNQTSMYLCASSLFSNPGSPRVGEAFFGQGTRLTVV.

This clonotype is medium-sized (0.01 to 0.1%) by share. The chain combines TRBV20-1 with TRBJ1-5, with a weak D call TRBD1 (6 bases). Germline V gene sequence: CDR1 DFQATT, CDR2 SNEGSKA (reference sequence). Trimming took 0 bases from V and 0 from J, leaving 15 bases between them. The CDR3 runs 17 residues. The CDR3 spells CSARDPSTGYSNQPQHF. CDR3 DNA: TGCAGTGCTAGAGATCCATCGACAGGCTATAGCAATCAGCCCCAGCATTTT.

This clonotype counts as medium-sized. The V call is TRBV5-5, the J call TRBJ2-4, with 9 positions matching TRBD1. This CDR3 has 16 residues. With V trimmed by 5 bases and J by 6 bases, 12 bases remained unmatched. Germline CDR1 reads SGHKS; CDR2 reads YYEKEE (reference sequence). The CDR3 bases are TGTGCCAGCAGTGAACCAACAGGGGGCGCGGGAAACATTCAGTACTTC. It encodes CASSEPTGGAGNIQYF.

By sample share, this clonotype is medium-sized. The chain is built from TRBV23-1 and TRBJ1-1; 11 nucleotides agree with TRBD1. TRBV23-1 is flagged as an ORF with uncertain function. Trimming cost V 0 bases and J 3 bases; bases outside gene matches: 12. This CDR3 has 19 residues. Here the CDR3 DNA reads TGCGCCAGCAGTCAATCTCCGGACAGGGGGCGCAGGTTGTACACTGAAGCTTTCTTT. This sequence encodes CASSQSPDRGRRLYTEAFF.

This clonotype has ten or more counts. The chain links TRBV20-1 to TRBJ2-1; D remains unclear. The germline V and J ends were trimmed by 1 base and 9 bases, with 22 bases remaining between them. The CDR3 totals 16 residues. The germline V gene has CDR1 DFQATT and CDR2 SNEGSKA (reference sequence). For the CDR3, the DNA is TGCAGTGCTAGAGTTCCCCACGACTTACCGAACGGTGAGCAGTTCTTC. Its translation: CSARVPHDLPNGEQFF.

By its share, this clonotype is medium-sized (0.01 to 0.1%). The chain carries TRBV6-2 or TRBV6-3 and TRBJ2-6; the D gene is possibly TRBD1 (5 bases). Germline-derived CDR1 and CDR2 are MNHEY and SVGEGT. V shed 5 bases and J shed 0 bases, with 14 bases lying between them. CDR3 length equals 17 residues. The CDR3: CASSGHDQYSGANVLTF. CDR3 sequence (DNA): TGTGCCAGCAGTGGACATGACCAGTACTCTGGGGCCAACGTCCTGACTTTC.